These 28 T cell receptor beta chains share one sample of origin, sequenced in a study of blood T cell repertoires in COVID-19. Repertoires were generated with immunoSEQ multiplex PCR, while TCRdb's copy carries only in-frame clones and drops some. The sample holds 100,000 to 150,000 clones; roughly 82% are singletons and the top ten take approximately 5%. The sample consisted of peripheral blood. These TCRs come from a human donor in a cohort sampled during active COVID-19.

The V call is TRBV2, the J call TRBJ1-5, with D possibly TRBD1 on 5 matching bases. Germline lookup yields CDR1 SNHLY and CDR2 FYNNEI. Trimming took off 6 bases at V and 7 bases at J, with 16 bases between the two ends. This CDR3 region has 14 residues. CDR3 residues: CASRSGAGPQPQHF. The DNA of the CDR3 is TGTGCCAGCAGGAGTGGGGCAGGGCCACAGCCCCAGCATTTT. The complete variable domain, with remaining parts taken from reference TRBV2 and TRBJ1-5, reads EPEVTQTPSHQVTQMGQEVILRCVPISNHLYFYWYRQILGQKVEFLVSFYNNEISEKSEIFDDQFSVERPDGSNFTLKIRSTKLEDSAMYFCASRSGAGPQPQHFGDGTRLSIL.

This clone was found a few times. The chain joins TRBV19 to TRBJ2-7; 7 nucleotides agree with TRBD2. V lost 5 bases and J lost 2; bases outside the gene matches: 6. This CDR3 region has 14 residues. Germline loops: CDR1 LNHDA, CDR2 SQIVND (reference sequence). This CDR3 is CASSQREGPYEQYF. The CDR3 DNA sequence: TGTGCCAGTAGTCAGAGGGAGGGCCCCTACGAGCAGTACTTC.

The rearrangement uses TRBV13 and TRBJ2-5, with 8 bases identical to TRBD2. The length of the CDR3 is 14 residues. The trim removed 5 bases at V and 5 bases at J, leaving 7 bases unmatched. CDR1 and CDR2 (germline): PRHDT, FYEKMQ (reference sequence). CDR3 sequence reads: CASSATGGGETQYF. CDR3 coding DNA: TGTGCCAGCAGCGCCACAGGCGGGGGGGAGACCCAGTACTTC.

The chain combines TRBV5-5 with TRBJ2-7, with 9 bases that match TRBD1. The CDR3 has 17 amino acids. The V and J ends lost 0 bases and 5 bases, in that order; junction bases with no gene match: 12. CDR1 is SGHKS and CDR2 is YYEKEE in the germline V gene (reference sequence). CDR3 nucleotides: TGTGCCAGCAGCTTGGTACCCCCGACAGGGGGGAAAAACGAGCAGTACTTC. Translating gives CASSLVPPTGGKNEQYF.

V usage is TRBV18 and J usage is TRBJ1-2; 8 bases match TRBD1. After removal of 3 bases from V and 8 bases from J, the junction contained 11 bases not matched to a gene. This CDR3 is built from 15 residues. CDR1 is KGHSH and CDR2 is LQKENI in the germline V gene. The chain's CDR3 is CASSPASTGEGGYTF. In DNA form, the CDR3 reads TGTGCCAGCTCACCGGCCTCGACAGGGGAGGGCGGCTACACCTTC.

This chain links TRBV9 with TRBJ1-6, with D maybe TRBD1 (6 bases). V shed 4 bases and J shed 4 bases, with 15 bases lying between them. The CDR3 extends over 16 amino acids. Germline CDR1 and CDR2: SGDLS and YYNGEE. The CDR3 nucleotides read TGTGCCAGCAGCCCGGAGGGGGGGGCTTATAATTCACCCCTCCACTTT. Its protein product is CASSPEGGAYNSPLHF.

This clone was seen a single time. This chain connects TRBV19 to TRBJ1-2; D gene uncertain. V lost 6 bases to trimming and J lost 5 bases, with 19 bases between them. CDR3 size: 15 residues. Germline V lookup: CDR1 LNHDA, CDR2 SQIVND (reference sequence). The CDR3 is CASRRPTLRTYGYTF. Here the CDR3 DNA reads TGTGCCAGTAGACGGCCGACTTTGAGAACTTATGGCTACACCTTC.

This chain joins TRBV5-1 and TRBJ1-2, with TRBD1 matching over 8 bases. V shed 0 bases and J 6 bases; nucleotides not matched to a gene: 1. This CDR3 is 13 amino acids long. Germline CDR1 and CDR2: SGHRS and YFSETQ. The CDR3, as DNA: TGCGCCAGCAGCTTGGGGGACAGGAATGGCTACACCTTC. Protein product: CASSLGDRNGYTF.

The chain combines TRBV29-1 with TRBJ2-5, with TRBD2 matching 12 bases. The V gene's germline CDR1 is SQVTM and CDR2 ANQGSEA. The CDR3 is 13 amino acids. The junction had 4 bases not matched to a gene; V was cut back by 4 bases and J by 7 bases. The CDR3 loop reads CSVGLAGAGTQYF. CDR3 nucleotide sequence: TGCAGCGTTGGACTAGCGGGAGCGGGGACCCAGTACTTC.

The V call is TRBV18, the J call TRBJ2-3; no firm D call. The V and J ends lost 6 bases and 4 bases respectively, with 17 bases between them. CDR3 size: 15 residues. Per the germline V gene, CDR1 is KGHSH and CDR2 is LQKENI. The CDR3 bases are TGTGCCAGCTCGCCGGGTTTAGAACCCCCAGATACGCAGTATTTT. It is translated as CASSPGLEPPDTQYF.

The genes are TRBV19 and TRBJ1-5, with TRBD1 as a possible D gene (5 bases). The V end was cut by 5 bases, the J end by 3 bases, with 11 bases between. The length of the CDR3 is 14 residues. The V gene's germline CDR1 is LNHDA and CDR2 SQIVND (reference sequence). The DNA for the CDR3 is TGTGCCAGTAGTCCCCGACAGTCCAATCAGCCCCAGCATTTT. Protein: CASSPRQSNQPQHF.

This rearrangement joins TRBV12-3 or TRBV12-4 to TRBJ1-3; D is unresolved. The CDR3 totals 13 residues. The V and J ends lost 7 bases and 3 bases respectively, with 10 bases between them. DNA of the CDR3: TGTGCCAGCAAGGGAGTAGGTGGAAACACCATATATTTT. It is translated as CASKGVGGNTIYF.

The rearrangement joins TRBV4-1 to TRBJ2-5; D uncertain. From germline, CDR1 is MGHRA and CDR2 YSYEKL. V was pared by 1 base and J by 5 bases, with 17 bases between. The CDR3 runs 16 residues. The CDR3 nucleotides read TGCGCCAGCAGCCAAGGACTCCTAGGAGTCGGTGAGACCCAGTACTTC. Protein sequence: CASSQGLLGVGETQYF.

This clone appeared a few times. The V gene is TRBV4-3, the J gene TRBJ1-5; 8 positions agree with TRBD1. The J segment lost 5 bases and the V segment lost 0 bases, leaving 6 bases of the junction unmatched. The CDR3 spans 16 residues. Germline lookup yields CDR1 LGHNA and CDR2 YSLEER. The CDR3 DNA is TGCGCCAGCAGCCAAGATTGGAGACAGGGGTATCAGCCCCAGCATTTT. Translated, it gives CASSQDWRQGYQPQHF.

This chain links TRBV19 with TRBJ1-1; possible D gene TRBD1, 5 bases. Germline CDR1 is LNHDA and CDR2 is SQIVND (reference sequence). V was pared by 7 bases and J by 4 bases, with 13 bases between. This CDR3 region has 13 residues. CDR3 sequence reads: CASTARAFTEAFF. CDR3 nucleotides: TGTGCCAGTACGGCCAGGGCTTTCACTGAAGCTTTCTTT.

This chain joins TRBV10-2 and TRBJ2-1, with a tentative D call TRBD2 (5 bases). The CDR3 contains 12 residues. Deletions cut 6 bases from V and 2 bases from J, with 5 bases between. The germline V gene encodes CDR1 WSHSY and CDR2 SAAADI. The CDR3 spells CASRTTYNEQFF. The CDR3 bases are TGCGCCAGCAGGACTACCTACAATGAGCAGTTCTTC.

The rearrangement uses TRBV6-5 and TRBJ2-1; 7 bases map to TRBD2. Germline CDR1 reads MNHEY; CDR2 reads SVGAGI. V shed 8 bases, J shed 9 bases, and the junction held 10 bases outside the gene matches. The CDR3 has 13 residues. The CDR3 DNA sequence: TGTGCCAGCCTGACCGTTTCTAGCGGTGAGCAGTTCTTC. The encoded protein is CASLTVSSGEQFF.

This clone was seen a few times. V is TRBV4-3 and J is TRBJ2-2, with 8 positions matching TRBD2. With 0 bases clipped from V and 3 bases from J, the junction kept 12 bases outside the gene matches. The V gene's germline CDR1 is LGHNA and CDR2 YSLEER. This CDR3 has 19 residues. The CDR3, as DNA: TGCGCCAGCAGCCAAGACGGAGTAGCGGGGCCAGGGGACACCGGGGAGCTGTTTTTT. Its protein product is CASSQDGVAGPGDTGELFF.

The chain is built from TRBV7-9 and TRBJ1-3; D is possibly TRBD1 (5 bases). The CDR3 has 17 amino acids. V was cut by 4 bases and J by 0 bases, with 16 bases left in between. From germline, CDR1 is SEHNR and CDR2 FQNEAQ (reference sequence). CDR3 nucleotides: TGTGCCAGCAGCTCCCCCTCTCAGGGCCTCTCTGGAAACACCATATATTTT. Its protein product is CASSSPSQGLSGNTIYF.

J is TRBJ1-5 and V is TRBV28; unclear D gene. This CDR3 contains 14 residues. Trimming stripped 4 bases from V and 0 bases from J, with 7 bases between. Germline CDR1 reads MDHEN; CDR2 reads SYDVKM. CDR3 nucleotide sequence: TGTGCCAGCAGTTCTCATAGTAGCAATCAGCCCCAGCATTTT. This translates into CASSSHSSNQPQHF.

V is TRBV7-9 and J is TRBJ1-1; 9 bases are shared with TRBD1. The trim removed 4 bases at V and 5 bases at J, leaving 5 bases unmatched. The length of the CDR3 is 14 residues. CDR1 and CDR2 from the germline V gene are SEHNR and FQNEAQ (reference sequence). The CDR3 protein is CASSSTGGRTEAFF. CDR3 nucleotide sequence: TGTGCCAGCAGCTCAACAGGGGGCAGGACTGAAGCTTTCTTT.

This chain links TRBV5-8 with TRBJ2-1; D might be TRBD2 (5 bases). CDR1 and CDR2 from the germline V gene are SGHTS and YDEGEE. With 4 bases removed from V and 11 bases from J, the gap between germline ends came to 22 bases. This CDR3 is 15 amino acids long. Here the CDR3 reads CASSPAQRSRVKQFF. CDR3 sequence (DNA): TGTGCCAGCAGCCCCGCCCAGCGGAGTAGGGTGAAGCAGTTCTTC.

The V gene is TRBV10-3, the J gene TRBJ2-5, with D tentatively TRBD1 (5 bases). Trimming left V 10 bases short and J 1 base short, with 16 bases between. CDR1 is ENHRY and CDR2 is SYGVKD in the germline V gene. This CDR3 contains 14 residues. The CDR3 nucleotides are TGTGCCACGGCCGCAGGGCCTCCCCAAGAGACCCAGTACTTC. This encodes CATAAGPPQETQYF.

The V and J genes are TRBV5-1 and TRBJ2-7; 10 bases line up with TRBD2. V was pared by 0 bases and J by 3 bases, with 9 bases of the junction left unmatched. The CDR3 is 17 residues long. CDR1 is SGHRS, CDR2 YFSETQ, per germline. CDR3 region: CASSLEARTSGFYEQYF. CDR3 nucleotides: TGCGCCAGCAGCTTGGAGGCCCGGACTAGCGGATTCTACGAGCAGTACTTC.

This chain uses TRBV4-1 with TRBJ2-1, with 10 bases lining up with TRBD2. This CDR3 has 17 amino acids. V shed 0 bases and J 6 bases; nucleotides not matched to a gene: 8. Germline CDR1 is MGHRA and CDR2 is YSYEKL. In DNA form, the CDR3 reads TGCGCCAGCAGCCAAGATCGGTCAGCGGGAGGGCCCAATGAGCAGTTCTTC. Amino acids: CASSQDRSAGGPNEQFF.

This chain uses TRBV6-2 or TRBV6-3 with TRBJ2-7, with TRBD2 matching over 7 bases. Germline CDR1 is MNHEY and CDR2 is SVGEGT. The CDR3 spans 14 residues. V shed 1 base, J shed 2 bases, and the junction held 2 bases outside the gene matches. As DNA, the CDR3 is TGTGCCAGCAGTTACTGGGGGGGAGCCTACGAGCAGTACTTC. This gives the protein CASSYWGGAYEQYF.

V gene TRBV7-9 combines with J gene TRBJ1-1, with D unclear. With 6 bases removed from V and 4 bases from J, the gap between germline ends came to 21 bases. CDR3 length: 16 residues. Germline CDR1 SEHNR, CDR2 FQNEAQ (reference sequence). The DNA for the CDR3 is TGTGCCAGCAGGACCAAACCCCGGGAGAAGAGCACTGAAGCTTTCTTT. Translation: CASRTKPREKSTEAFF.

V gene TRBV5-5 combines with J gene TRBJ1-4; TRBD1 agrees at 7 bases. Looked up from germline, CDR1 is SGHKS and CDR2 is YYEKEE (reference sequence). Unmatched junction bases numbered 2, after V lost 1 base and J lost 2 bases. This CDR3 is built from 15 residues. The CDR3 loop reads CASSLPTGTNEKLFF. In DNA, the CDR3 is TGTGCCAGCAGCTTGCCGACAGGGACTAATGAAAAACTGTTTTTT.